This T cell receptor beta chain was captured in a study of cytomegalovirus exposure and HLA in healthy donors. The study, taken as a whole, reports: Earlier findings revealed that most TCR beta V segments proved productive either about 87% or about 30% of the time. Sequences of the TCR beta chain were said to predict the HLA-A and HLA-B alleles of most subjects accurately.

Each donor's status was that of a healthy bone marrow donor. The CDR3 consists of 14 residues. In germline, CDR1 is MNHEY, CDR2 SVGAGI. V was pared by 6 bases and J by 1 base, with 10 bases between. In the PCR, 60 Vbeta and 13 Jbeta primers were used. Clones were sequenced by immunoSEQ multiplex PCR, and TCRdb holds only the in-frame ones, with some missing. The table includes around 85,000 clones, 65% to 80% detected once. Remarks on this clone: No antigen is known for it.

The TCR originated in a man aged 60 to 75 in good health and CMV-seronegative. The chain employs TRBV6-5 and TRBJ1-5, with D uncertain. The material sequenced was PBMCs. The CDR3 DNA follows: TGTGCCAGCAGCCGAGGAAGGAGCAATCAGCCCCAGCATTTT. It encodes CASSRGRSNQPQHF.